The present entry profiles one T cell receptor beta chain with its context. The read comes to an end 3 residues before the CDR3 does, leaving the germline J gene to fill in the end. Here immunoSEQ multiplex PCR was the method, and the copy in TCRdb shows in-frame clones only, minus some. This sample contains some 20,000 clones. This sample was taken from a study of T cells in women clearing cervical HPV infection. Background on the study: Women with histologically confirmed HPV16-related CIN3 or worse, 2 with invasive cancer, served as cases.

The V end lost 1 base, the J end lost 5 bases, and 14 bases lay between the germline ends. This CDR3 contains 15 residues. CDR1 and CDR2 (germline): SGHTA, FQGNSA. Material: blood buffy coat. The chain recombines TRBV7-2 with TRBJ1-2; no reliable D call. This receptor was obtained from a woman aged 18-70 years with a cervical HPV16 infection that either progressed to CIN3+ or cleared (not recorded which). CDR3 loop: CASSLGFRSWYGYTF. Partial CDR3 DNA: TGTGCCAGCAGCTTAGGGTTCAGGAGCTGGTATGGC. Full variable domain (remainder filled in from reference TRBV7-2 and TRBJ1-2): GAGVSQSPSNKVTEKGKDVELRCDPISGHTALYWYRQSLGQGLEFLIYFQGNSAPDKSGLPSDRFSAERTGGSVSTLTIQRTQQEDSAVYLCASSLGFRSWYGYTFGSGTRLTVV.